This T cell receptor beta chain was captured by sequencing in a study of blood T cells in healthy people across ages (dated by TCRdb to the mid-2010s). Study-level background: In model experiments, template switching captured roughly one uniquely barcoded TCR beta cDNA molecule for every two T cells. Age-related changes in TCR beta repertoire diversity were measured in the study by deep sequencing normalized with unique cDNA molecular identifiers. Four age groups were formed from the donors: young (average 16 years), middle-aged (roughly 38), aged (62) and long-lived (about 80). To avoid experimental bias, donors of different ages were distributed randomly across sequencing lanes. For two donors (one aged 18 to 30 and one aged 80 or older), the study analyzed two additional independent replicas of 1 million unique cDNA reads from the same blood draw.

Library generation was performed with 5' RACE. The instrument given in TCRdb is Illumina HiSeq 2500. A second roughly 6 to 11 cycle PCR used a sample-barcoded 5' primer and a J-beta primer mix. Each TCR beta cDNA molecule received a unique molecular identifier from a template-switch 5' adaptor carrying 12 random nucleotides. Each sample yielded at least 3 million CDR3-containing paired-end reads. The Mint cDNA synthesis kit, primed by a TRBC-specific oligonucleotide, was used to synthesize first-strand cDNA from all RNA. Following uracil-DNA glycosylase treatment, all cDNA underwent a first 18-cycle PCR with the universal primers M1SS and BC2_uni_R. Turning to the authors' computational methods: For normalization, 1 million high-quality reads, each with a distinct molecular identifier, were randomly selected from each sample. Reads with shared molecular identifiers were discarded instead of being binned into consensus sequences. MiTCR, set to a Q25 quality threshold and the strictest error-elimination algorithm, was used for CDR3 identification, clonotype clustering and error correction. A nonparametric unseen species model with Euler transformation was used to estimate a lower bound on total TCR beta diversity. The raw public data were reprocessed by TCRdb itself: fastp quality trimming at Q25, MiXCR clonotype calling, in-frame beta chains only. Each record represents a unique CDR3 protein, reported with the most common genes and DNA among its rows. These V and J calls are TCRdb output, not the study's own analysis. The sample data list about 1.6 million distinct CDR3 sequences, and about 35% of these were observed just once. The top ten clones comprise around 10% of the sample.

This clonotype was observed a handful of times. Its antigen has not been determined. The record has no base qualities; no much larger clone is one base away. Donors were 39 systemically healthy Caucasian individuals from Russia aged roughly 6 to 95 years. Each donor gave around 9.9 milliliters of peripheral blood, collected into EDTA-treated Vacutainer tubes. Ficoll-Paque density-gradient centrifugation was used to isolate PBMCs, with at least 7 million obtained per sample. Total RNA was extracted from PBMCs with Trizol reagent, with at least 6 micrograms obtained per sample. For every donor, an aliquot of PBMCs went through flow cytometry to measure the percentages of naive CD45RAhigh/CD27high T cells. The paper as a whole reports these results and caveats: Conclusive comparison of naive and antigen-experienced compartments was prevented by the profiling of bulk unsorted PBMCs. Compared with the aged group, the long-lived group had more naive CD4+ T cells, fewer expanded clones and increased TCR diversity, a pattern suggesting age selection. As age increased, observed TCR beta diversity per million T cells dropped in a roughly linear way, and a significant reduction was already evident by age 40. There was a strong correlation between observed TCR beta diversity and the percentage of naive T cells measured by flow cytometry. Total diversity estimates from one million sequenced T cells were considered lower bounds and underestimates. Donor CMV infection status was unknown, potentially confounding age-related changes in expanded clonotypes.

The CDR3 numbers 15 residues from cysteine through phenylalanine. This entry keeps only the CDR3 DNA: 45 bases, framed from base 1. Trimming accounts for 0 bases at V and 3 bases at J, while the number of junction bases matched to no gene is 3. As encoded in the germline V gene (reference sequence), CDR1 is DFQATT while CDR2 is SNEGSKA. The sample taken for sequencing was blood. The V and J segments used are TRBV20-1 and TRBJ2-5, and 11 bases in between align with TRBD1. The receptor was derived from a woman aged 25 to 39 in good health. The bases read TGCAGTGCTAGAGATGGGACAGGGGGAAAAGAGACCCAGTACTTC. This is translated as CSARDGTGGKETQYF.